This T cell receptor (beta chain) was observed in a study of Graves' ophthalmopathy and Graves' hyperthyroidism. Across the study: Untreated patients at initial diagnosis provided peripheral blood.

Comments on this clonotype: Antigen unknown.

Scientists amplified the TCR beta CDR3 regions from RNA transcripts. Second-round multiplex PCR came after a first-round RT-PCR that employed HTBI primers. TCRdb recomputed calls from the multiplex PCR reads with MiXCR, one row per CDR3 protein. This repertoire shows about 700,000 distinct CDR3 sequences, about two fifths found once; its top ten account for 3.3%. Whole-study findings and limits: Ophthalmopathy progression predictions by the model showed around 72% specificity and approximately 71% sensitivity.

Germline CDR1 is DFQATT and CDR2 is SNEGSKA (reference sequence). Trimming cost V 1 base and J 3 bases; bases outside gene matches: 3. CDR3 length: 14 amino acids. The sample comprised peripheral blood. V is TRBV20-1 and J is TRBJ2-1; TRBD2 aligns across 7 bases. This sequence was found in an adult man with Graves' ophthalmopathy. This CDR3 is CSARGGGDYNEQFF. CDR3 bases: TGCAGTGCTAGAGGGGGGGGGGACTACAATGAGCAGTTCTTC.